This T cell receptor (beta chain) was found in a study of T cell responses to AZD1222 COVID-19 vaccine. Clones were sequenced by immunoSEQ multiplex PCR, and TCRdb holds only the in-frame ones, with some missing. The sample comprises 140,000 to 150,000 clones, 90% to 95% of which are singletons, and 4% to 6% rests with the top ten. In regard to this clone: Its matching antigen is unknown.

Notes on the study in general: Repertoire sampling was restricted to post-peak T cell response timepoints. Regions 160-218 and 743-854 held dominance among vaccine-associated CD4 TCRs, which spanned spike. The breadth and depth of Spike-specific TCRs increased once two AZD1222 doses had been given.

V dropped 5 bases and J dropped 8 bases, with 28 bases sitting between them. The CDR3 is 19 residues long. Germline CDR1 and CDR2: SGHTA and FQGNSA. The TCR originated in an adult in good health. The chain joins TRBV7-2 to TRBJ1-6; tentatively, D is TRBD1 (5 bases). The input for sequencing was peripheral blood, taken on day 0 of AZD1222 vaccination. This CDR3 is CASSLIPHDDRGPDSPLHF. The CDR3 nucleotides are TGTGCCAGCAGCCTAATCCCACATGACGACAGAGGCCCCGATTCACCCCTCCACTTT.